This T cell receptor (beta chain) emerged from a study of blood T cell repertoires in COVID-19. Measured with immunoSEQ multiplex PCR; TCRdb has only the in-frame clones, and not every one. The sample has 180,000 or so clones; about 87% are singletons. The CDR3 extends over 16 amino acids. From germline, CDR1 is LGHDT and CDR2 YNNKEL (reference sequence). V shed 3 bases, J shed 2 bases, and the junction held 2 bases outside the gene matches. In its sample, this clone was seen a few times. The rearrangement joins TRBV3-1 (or the pseudogene TRBV3-2) to TRBJ2-3; 13 nucleotides line up with TRBD2. The specimen was peripheral blood. The TCR comes from a young man with active or convalescent COVID-19. The CDR3 loop is CASSQGTSGNTDTQYF. The CDR3 coding sequence is TGTGCCAGCAGCCAGGGGACTAGCGGGAACACAGATACGCAGTATTTT.